The rows below give T cell receptor beta chains drawn from one sample of a study of cytomegalovirus exposure and HLA in healthy donors. Method: immunoSEQ multiplex PCR; TCRdb's copy keeps in-frame clones and lacks some. The table shows about 87,000 clones, with under 80% occurring only once. The sample comprised PBMCs. These receptors were taken from a man aged 25-45 years in good health and CMV-seropositive. CDR3s include the opening cysteine and the closing phenylalanine or tryptophan. D genes are given only for firm matches. Clone size is not always given. Where it is, it says once, few, many or a class for expanded clones.

V,size,D,J,CDR3,DNA
TRBV2,once,TRBD1,TRBJ2-7,CASLGTGGAGEQYF,TGTGCCAGCCTCGGGACAGGGGGCGCGGGGGAGCAGTACTTC
TRBV7-8,-,-,TRBJ1-5,CASSSQGGNQPQHF,TGTGCCAGCAGCTCACAGGGCGGCAATCAGCCCCAGCATTTT
TRBV2,once,-,TRBJ2-7,CASSLRGYSYEQYF,TGTGCCAGCAGCCTACGTGGTTATTCCTACGAGCAGTACTTC
TRBV9,-,TRBD2,TRBJ2-7,CASSLGSSGTEEQYF,TGTGCCAGCAGCCTAGGGTCTAGCGGGACGGAAGAGCAGTACTTC
TRBV27,-,TRBD2,TRBJ2-1,CASTGLAGRNNEQFF,TGTGCCAGCACAGGACTAGCGGGGAGAAACAATGAGCAGTTCTTC
TRBV6-1,-,TRBD1,TRBJ1-3,CASSDPGDSRNTIYF,TGTGCCAGCAGTGACCCCGGGGACAGCCGAAACACCATATATTTT
TRBV7-9,-,-,TRBJ1-3,CASSPSANTIYF,TGTGCCAGCAGCCCCAGTGCTAACACCATATATTTT
TRBV12-5,-,TRBD1,TRBJ1-1,CASGQGTGGHTEAFF,TGTGCTAGTGGTCAAGGGACAGGGGGGCACACTGAAGCTTTCTTT
TRBV2,-,-,TRBJ1-2,CASSEGRRGFETF,TGTGCCAGCAGTGAAGGTCGACGGGGATTCGAGACCTTC
TRBV7-2,-,-,TRBJ1-4,CASSLSLRGRLFF,TGTGCCAGCAGCTTAAGCCTCCGAGGGAGACTGTTTTTT
TRBV9,-,TRBD2,TRBJ2-1,CASSPRASGSNEQFF,TGTGCCAGCAGCCCTCGGGCTAGCGGGAGCAATGAGCAGTTCTTC
TRBV5-1,-,TRBD1,TRBJ1-1,CASSPRGLNTEAFF,TGCGCCAGCAGCCCCAGGGGGTTGAACACTGAAGCTTTCTTT
TRBV4-3,-,-,TRBJ1-2,CASSQAGAPEIYGYTF,TGCGCCAGCAGCCAAGCAGGGGCACCGGAGATCTATGGCTACACCTTC
TRBV5-1,few,-,TRBJ2-5,CASSVGPTGQETQYF,TGCGCCAGCAGCGTCGGTCCGACAGGCCAAGAGACCCAGTACTTC
TRBV30,-,TRBD2,TRBJ2-1,CAWGRDWREEYNEQFF,TGTGCCTGGGGAAGGGACTGGCGGGAGGAATACAATGAGCAGTTCTTC
TRBV5-1,few,TRBD1,TRBJ1-6,CASRSGQTLNSPLHF,TGCGCCAGCAGATCGGGACAGACCCTTAATTCACCCCTCCACTTT
TRBV6-5,-,-,TRBJ1-5,CASSYSTEEGQPQHF,TGTGCCAGCAGTTACTCAACGGAGGAGGGTCAGCCCCAGCATTTT
TRBV6-1,-,-,TRBJ1-1,CASSRDTEAFF,TGTGCCAGCAGTCGGGACACTGAAGCTTTCTTT
TRBV2,-,TRBD1,TRBJ2-7,CASSKPGQGYEQYF,TGTGCCAGCAGCAAACCGGGACAGGGGTACGAGCAGTACTTC
TRBV5-4,-,-,TRBJ1-1,CASRAGLMNTEAFF,TGTGCCAGCCGAGCAGGGTTGATGAACACTGAAGCTTTCTTT
TRBV6-5,-,TRBD1,TRBJ1-1,CASRVDRGRTEAFF,TGTGCCAGCAGAGTGGACAGGGGAAGAACTGAAGCTTTCTTT
TRBV5-1,-,TRBD1,TRBJ1-6,CASSLSTGVSPLHF,TGCGCCAGCAGCTTGTCGACAGGGGTTTCACCCCTCCACTTT
TRBV6-5,-,TRBD1,TRBJ2-7,CASRINRGYEQYF,TGTGCCAGCAGGATTAACAGGGGCTACGAGCAGTACTTC
TRBV11-2,-,-,TRBJ2-3,CASRLTVGGGRDTQYF,TGTGCCAGCAGGCTTACTGTGGGGGGAGGTAGGGATACGCAGTATTTT
TRBV15,-,-,TRBJ2-1,CATRGPSSYNEQFF,TGTGCCACCAGAGGCCCTAGCTCCTACAATGAGCAGTTCTTC